These 27 T cell receptor beta chains came from one sample sequenced in a study of blood T cell repertoires in COVID-19 (TCRdb year 2020). Libraries were built with the immunoSEQ multiplex PCR assay. The immuneACCESS repertoire file appears here via TCRdb, limited to in-frame rearrangements. These files lack a portion of the clones; in checked studies, under half of the deficit traces to unresolved V genes, and the cause of the others is not known. The sample table holds 65,000 to 75,000 clones, of which roughly 77% were seen once. About a sixth of the sample is taken by the ten largest. The sample consisted of peripheral blood. All receptors come from a man older than 75 with acute or convalescent COVID-19.

This clone was picked up a small number of times. This sequence joins TRBV30 and TRBJ1-1; the D is unclear. V was pared by 5 bases and J by 4 bases, with 11 bases between. The CDR3 consists of 12 residues. CDR1 GTSNPN and CDR2 SVGIG come from the germline V gene (reference sequence). CDR3 in amino acids: CAWSREGTEAFF. The CDR3, as DNA: TGTGCCTGGTCCCGAGAGGGCACTGAAGCTTTCTTT.

The chain couples TRBV27 to TRBJ2-7; 10 nucleotides align to TRBD2. The ends lost 5 bases at V and 7 bases at J; junction bases unmatched: 11. The CDR3 totals 15 residues. Looked up from germline, CDR1 is MNHEY and CDR2 is SMNVEV (reference sequence). In DNA, the CDR3 is TGTGCCAGCAGTGTACTAGCGGGGTCCGTCGGGGAGCAGTACTTC. Translating gives CASSVLAGSVGEQYF.

This chain joins TRBV3-1 (or the pseudogene TRBV3-2) and TRBJ1-5; weak D call: TRBD1 (5 bases). V gave up 3 bases and J gave up 6 bases, with 15 bases separating them. Germline lookup yields CDR1 LGHDT and CDR2 YNNKEL (reference sequence). This CDR3 contains 15 residues. In DNA, the CDR3 is TGTGCCAGCAGCCACACCGCAGGGTTTGGTCAGCCCCAGCATTTT. It codes for CASSHTAGFGQPQHF.

This clone was picked up a small number of times. This sequence joins TRBV5-1 and TRBJ2-2; D possibly corresponds to TRBD2 (5 bases). There are 15 residues in the CDR3. From germline, CDR1 is SGHRS and CDR2 YFSETQ. The V end was cut by 5 bases, the J end by 2 bases, with 13 bases between. The CDR3 is CASRGGGLNTGELFF. CDR3 DNA sequence: TGCGCCAGCAGGGGCGGCGGACTTAACACCGGGGAGCTGTTTTTT.

This chain uses TRBV5-4 with TRBJ2-7; tentatively, D is TRBD2 (5 bases). V shed 0 bases and J shed 1 base, with 11 bases lying between them. This CDR3 contains 15 residues. Germline loops: CDR1 SGHNT, CDR2 YYREEE (reference sequence). The DNA for the CDR3 is TGTGCCAGCAGCTTGGGGTCCCGGGGATCCTACGAGCAGTACTTC. Translating it yields CASSLGSRGSYEQYF.

The rearrangement uses TRBV14 and TRBJ2-2, with a tentative D call TRBD1 (5 bases). Germline-derived CDR1 and CDR2 are SGHDN and FVKESK. Trimming removed 4 bases from V and 3 bases from J, with 9 bases in between. The CDR3 is made up of 14 amino acids. CDR3 residues: CASSRSRDTGELFF. CDR3 DNA: TGTGCCAGCAGCCGATCCAGGGACACCGGGGAGCTGTTTTTT.

V and J are TRBV5-1 and TRBJ2-5, with 7 bases that match TRBD1. Germline loops: CDR1 SGHRS, CDR2 YFSETQ. With 3 bases clipped from V and 2 bases from J, the junction kept 4 bases outside the gene matches. This CDR3 is built from 14 residues. The CDR3 here is CASSWDRQQETQYF. In DNA, the CDR3 is TGCGCCAGCAGCTGGGACAGACAGCAAGAGACCCAGTACTTC.

The chain employs TRBV15 and TRBJ1-5; no clear D gene. The V gene lost 1 base and the J gene lost 8 bases, with 12 bases spanning the gap. The germline gives CDR1 LNHNV, CDR2 YYDKDF (reference sequence). The CDR3 is made up of 14 amino acids. For the CDR3, the DNA is TGTGCCACCAGCAGAGCGGGAGGCGACGAGCCCCAGCATTTT. Protein: CATSRAGGDEPQHF.

This sequence joins TRBV28 and TRBJ1-5, with D possibly TRBD1 on 5 matching bases. This CDR3 comprises 15 residues. Germline V gene sequence: CDR1 MDHEN, CDR2 SYDVKM. V lost 5 bases, J lost 2 bases, and 13 bases lay in between. The CDR3 DNA reads as TGTGCCAGCAGTCCCGTCGGGGGTGGCAATCAGCCCCAGCATTTT. This translates into CASSPVGGGNQPQHF.

The CDR3 reads CATSDPGLAGGSDTQYF. For the CDR3, the DNA is TGTGCCACCAGTGATCCGGGACTAGCGGGAGGTTCAGATACGCAGTATTTT. This chain uses TRBV24-1 with TRBJ2-3, with TRBD2 matching 15 bases. Germline loops: CDR1 KGHDR, CDR2 SFDVKD. The CDR3 spans 17 residues. V shed 3 bases and J 4 bases; nucleotides not matched to a gene: 4.

This chain joins TRBV5-1 and TRBJ2-5, with D tentatively TRBD1 (6 bases). This CDR3 is 14 amino acids long. Per germline, CDR1 SGHRS and CDR2 YFSETQ. The ends were cut back, 0 bases at V and 5 bases at J, with 11 bases in the middle. CDR3 DNA: TGCGCCAGCAGCTTGGCTGGGGGCCTGGAGACCCAGTACTTC. This encodes CASSLAGGLETQYF.

The gene calls are TRBV30 and TRBJ1-2; 9 bases fit TRBD1. The ends lost 1 base at V and 5 bases at J; junction bases unmatched: 11. CDR1 GTSNPN and CDR2 SVGIG come from the germline V gene (reference sequence). The length of the CDR3 is 16 residues. The CDR3 nucleotides are TGTGCCTGGAGTGACCGGGACAGGGCCTTTCGTTATGGCTACACCTTC. This gives the protein CAWSDRDRAFRYGYTF.

This clone was counted a few times. This chain connects TRBV18 to TRBJ2-2; D not certain. This CDR3 has 14 residues. Germline loops: CDR1 KGHSH, CDR2 LQKENI. V was cut by 3 bases and J by 2 bases, with 7 bases left in between. CDR3 protein: CASSPNKNTGELFF. CDR3 nucleotides: TGTGCCAGCTCACCCAACAAAAACACCGGGGAGCTGTTTTTT.

The V call is TRBV2, the J call TRBJ1-5; D gene uncertain. Between the trimmed V and J ends, which lost 4 bases and 0 bases, there was a span of 10 bases. The CDR3 has 15 residues. Germline V CDR1 and CDR2: SNHLY, FYNNEI. Written as DNA, the CDR3 is TGTGCCAGCAGTGGAAGGAGCTATAGCAATCAGCCCCAGCATTTT. Its translation: CASSGRSYSNQPQHF.

This clone occurred a few times. The V call is TRBV4-2, the J call TRBJ2-7; weak D call: TRBD2 (5 bases). The CDR3 is 16 residues long. Germline V gene sequence: CDR1 LGHNA, CDR2 YNFKEQ. Trimming pared 1 base from V and 1 base from J, leaving 14 bases between. As DNA, the CDR3 is TGTGCCAGCAGCCAAGCAGCCCCGGGCGGGTCCTACGAGCAGTACTTC. Amino acid sequence: CASSQAAPGGSYEQYF.

The V call is TRBV6-2 or TRBV6-3, the J call TRBJ2-3, with 12 positions matching TRBD2. This CDR3 comprises 15 residues. V lost 2 bases and J lost 5; bases outside the gene matches: 2. In germline, CDR1 is MNHEY, CDR2 SVGEGT. CDR3 DNA sequence: TGTGCCAGCAGTTACGAACTAGCGGGAGGAGATACGCAGTATTTT. Translated, it gives CASSYELAGGDTQYF.

This clone was observed a few times. The chain is built from TRBV6-2 or TRBV6-3 and TRBJ2-7; 10 nucleotides agree with TRBD1. Germline values: CDR1 MNHEY, CDR2 SVGEGT. The CDR3 runs 13 residues. Trimming removed 5 bases from V and 6 bases from J; junction bases left unmatched: 4. CDR3 sequence (DNA): TGTGCCAGCAGTGTCTGGGACAGGGGCGAGCAGTACTTC. Protein product: CASSVWDRGEQYF.

This rearrangement joins TRBV11-1 to TRBJ1-1, with 11 bases that match TRBD1. With V trimmed by 1 base and J by 9 bases, 4 bases remained unmatched. The CDR3 extends over 14 amino acids. The germline gives CDR1 SGHAT, CDR2 FQDESV (reference sequence). The CDR3 sequence is CASSLDRTGGKAFF. In DNA, the CDR3 is TGTGCCAGCAGCTTAGATCGGACAGGGGGCAAAGCTTTCTTT.

This clone was seen only once. The gene calls are TRBV19 and TRBJ1-4; 8 bases match TRBD1. CDR1 is LNHDA and CDR2 is SQIVND in the germline V gene (reference sequence). The V and J ends lost 7 bases and 4 bases, in that order; junction bases with no gene match: 2. The CDR3 spans 13 residues. CDR3 sequence: CASTDRGNEKLFF. CDR3 nucleotide sequence: TGTGCCAGTACCGACAGGGGTAATGAAAAACTGTTTTTT.

The chain has TRBV11-1 and TRBJ2-7; D possibly corresponds to TRBD2 (5 bases). The CDR3 consists of 16 residues. Trimming pared 4 bases from V and 1 base from J, leaving 17 bases between. Germline-derived CDR1 and CDR2 are SGHAT and FQDESV (reference sequence). The CDR3 DNA is TGTGCCAGCAGCTCGCGGGCAATTTCGGAATCCTACGAGCAGTACTTC. Its translation is CASSSRAISESYEQYF.

This chain connects TRBV7-2 to TRBJ1-1, with D uncertain. Per the germline V gene, CDR1 is SGHTA and CDR2 is FQGNSA. Deletions cut 5 bases from V and 2 bases from J, with 9 bases between. The CDR3 sequence is 13 residues long. CDR3 sequence: CASSRGSNTEAFF. The CDR3 region has the DNA TGTGCCAGCAGCCGGGGATCTAACACTGAAGCTTTCTTT.

The chain employs TRBV7-9 and TRBJ2-3; a possible D gene is TRBD1 (6 bases). The CDR3 has 15 residues. Germline V gene lookup returns CDR1 SEHNR and CDR2 FQNEAQ (reference sequence). Trimming removed 5 bases at V and 1 base at J, with 13 bases between. DNA of the CDR3: TGTGCCAGCAGCCCCACAGGGTTCGGCACAGATACGCAGTATTTT. This encodes CASSPTGFGTDTQYF.

V and J are TRBV7-8 and TRBJ1-5; unclear D gene. This CDR3 has 14 residues. Germline V gene sequence: CDR1 SGHVS, CDR2 FQNEAQ. V shed 1 base and J shed 8 bases, with 12 bases lying between them. The CDR3 DNA reads TGTGCCAGCAGCTTAGGGACGGGAAGGGAGCCCCAGCATTTT. Translation: CASSLGTGREPQHF.

DNA of the CDR3: TGTGCCAGTAGTATTGGGGAGGAGGGCTACGAGCAGTACTTC. Protein: CASSIGEEGYEQYF. The rearrangement links TRBV19 to TRBJ2-7, with D perhaps TRBD2 (6 bases). With 3 bases removed from V and 3 bases from J, the gap between germline ends came to 12 bases. The CDR3 spans 14 residues. CDR1 is LNHDA, CDR2 SQIVND, per germline (reference sequence).

On this clone itself: The junction and the germline gene differ at one end; a read error may be behind it. J is TRBJ2-5 and V is TRBV7-7; 10 bases are a match to TRBD1. This CDR3 has 13 amino acids. Germline V lookup: CDR1 SSHAT, CDR2 FNYEAQ (reference sequence). The CDR3 DNA is TGTGCTAGCAGCCGGGACAGGGGAGAGACCCAGTACTTC. Amino acid sequence: CASSRDRGETQYF. The complete variable domain, with remaining parts taken from reference TRBV7-7 and TRBJ2-5, reads GAGVSQSPRYKVTKRGQDVTLRCDPISSHATLYWYQQALGQGPEFLTYFNYEAQPDKSGLPSDRFSAERPEGSISTLTIQRTEQRDSAMYRCASSRDRGETQYFGPGTRLLVL.

The rearrangement uses TRBV5-6 and TRBJ1-6; D not certain. From germline, CDR1 is SGHDT and CDR2 YYEEEE. V was pared by 4 bases and J by 0 bases, with 11 bases between. This CDR3 contains 16 residues. This CDR3 reads CASSLAGSSYNSPLHF. CDR3 nucleotide sequence: TGTGCCAGCAGCCTGGCGGGGAGCTCCTATAATTCACCCCTCCACTTT. Filled out from reference TRBV5-6 and TRBJ1-6, the complete variable domain reads DAGVTQSPTHLIKTRGQQVTLRCSPKSGHDTVSWYQQALGQGPQFIFQYYEEEERQRGNFPDRFSGHQFPNYSSELNVNALLLGDSALYLCASSLAGSSYNSPLHFGNGTRLTVT.

The J gene is TRBJ2-2, the V gene TRBV13; 8 bases map to TRBD1. The CDR3 sequence is 13 residues long. V lost 8 bases, J lost 5 bases, and 4 bases stayed unmatched. Germline CDR1 and CDR2: PRHDT and FYEKMQ (reference sequence). CDR3 sequence: CASGQGLTGELFF. CDR3 nucleotides: TGTGCCAGCGGACAGGGTTTAACCGGGGAGCTGTTTTTT.